This TCR beta chain was obtained from a study of STAT3 mutations in large granular lymphocyte leukemia. Overall study context: Over half of T-LGLL patients had one or more immunosuppressive regimens. The study, taken as a whole, reports: In T-cell large granular lymphocyte leukemia, about half of patients showed multiple immunodominant subclonotypes.

TCRbeta libraries averaged around 42,000 productive templates per sample. Only in-frame clones appear in the TCRdb table, and some are missing; sequencing was by immunoSEQ multiplex PCR. The sample contains some 9,800 clones, 87% of which appear only once. As to this clone: Its specificity is not known.

This CDR3 is built from 15 residues. J gave up 6 bases and V 0 bases, and 6 bases lay outside the gene matches. CDR1 is SGHTA and CDR2 is FQGTGA in the germline V gene. The receptor was derived from a man aged 60 to 75 with T-cell large granular lymphocyte leukemia. Some clones in this sample may be carry-over from other donors' samples. Sequencing was carried out using peripheral blood mononuclear cells. The chain combines TRBV7-3 with TRBJ1-2; 8 nucleotides align to TRBD1. For the CDR3, the DNA is TGTGCCAGCAGCTTAACACCGGGACAGGAACATGGCTACACCTTC. Encoded protein: CASSLTPGQEHGYTF.